These 16 T cell receptor beta chains were sequenced from one sample in a study of blood T cell repertoires in COVID-19. Clones were sequenced by immunoSEQ multiplex PCR, and TCRdb holds only the in-frame ones, with some missing. The repertoire consists of 180,000 or so clones, with around 86% occurring once and the leading ten covering around 7%. Sequencing was performed on peripheral blood. These receptors originate from a man aged 35-49 years with acute or convalescent COVID-19.

The chain employs TRBV7-9 and TRBJ1-2, with TRBD1 identical over 7 bases. This CDR3 spans 14 amino acids. The germline gives CDR1 SEHNR, CDR2 FQNEAQ (reference sequence). With 5 bases clipped from V and 7 bases from J, the junction kept 10 bases outside the gene matches. The CDR3 region is CASSVVTGAGGYTF. CDR3 in DNA: TGTGCCAGCAGCGTTGTTACAGGGGCCGGTGGCTACACCTTC.

V gene TRBV7-2 combines with J gene TRBJ1-2; D not resolved. CDR1 is SGHTA, CDR2 FQGNSA, per germline. The CDR3 contains 13 residues. Trimming shortened V by 8 bases and J by 5 bases, and 15 bases separated the two germline ends. CDR3 DNA: TGTGCCAGCGGCAATTACGGGTTGTATGGCTACACCTTC. Protein product: CASGNYGLYGYTF.

This sequence joins TRBV4-3 and TRBJ2-7; 11 bases fit TRBD2. The CDR3 consists of 19 residues. Losses at the gene ends were 3 bases for V and 0 bases for J; bases not matched to a gene: 13. Germline V lookup: CDR1 LGHNA, CDR2 YSLEER. The CDR3 DNA reads as TGCGCCAGCAGCCACTCCATTCTAGCGGGGGGATTACTCTCCTACGAGCAGTACTTC. Encoded protein: CASSHSILAGGLLSYEQYF.

J is TRBJ2-3 and V is TRBV5-8; 7 nucleotides line up with TRBD1. From germline, CDR1 is SGHTS and CDR2 YDEGEE. The CDR3 consists of 15 residues. J lost 1 base, V lost 3 bases, and 5 bases had no gene match. The chain's CDR3 is CASSSGQIGTDTQYF. CDR3 bases: TGTGCCAGCAGCTCGGGACAGATCGGCACAGATACGCAGTATTTT.

The J gene is TRBJ2-3, the V gene TRBV25-1; 9 positions match TRBD1. V trimming: 6 bases; J trimming: 1 base; junction bases outside the gene matches: 2. This CDR3 has 14 amino acids. The germline V gene has CDR1 MGHDK and CDR2 SYGVNS. CDR3 sequence (DNA): TGTGCCAGCAGACAGGGGGCTCGCACAGATACGCAGTATTTT. Residues: CASRQGARTDTQYF.

This chain joins TRBV27 and TRBJ2-7, with a possible D match to TRBD2 (5 bases). The CDR3 is 15 residues long. V lost 1 base to trimming and J lost 0 bases, with 10 bases between them. CDR1 and CDR2 from the germline V gene are MNHEY and SMNVEV (reference sequence). The CDR3 DNA is TGTGCCAGCAGTTTATTGAGCGGTTTCTCCTACGAGCAGTACTTC. This encodes CASSLLSGFSYEQYF.

The chain carries TRBV7-7 and TRBJ2-2; 7 nucleotides agree with TRBD1. CDR3 length equals 16 residues. Looked up from germline, CDR1 is SSHAT and CDR2 is FNYEAQ (reference sequence). The junction had 7 bases not matched to a gene; V was cut back by 4 bases and J by 2 bases. Here the CDR3 DNA reads TGTGCCAGCAGCTCCCGCGAGGGGGCTAACACCGGGGAGCTGTTTTTT. It codes for CASSSREGANTGELFF.

The chain employs TRBV9 and TRBJ2-7; tentatively, D is TRBD1 (8 bases). The CDR3 runs to 16 residues. The germline V gene encodes CDR1 SGDLS and CDR2 YYNGEE. The V end was cut by 3 bases, the J end by 2 bases, with 18 bases between. Here the CDR3 reads CASSAVGGTGAYEQYF. The CDR3 DNA sequence: TGTGCCAGCAGCGCTGTCGGGGGGACAGGAGCCTACGAGCAGTACTTC.

CDR3 nucleotides: TGTGCCAGCAGTTATTCCCTTCAGGGGCCGTTCTATGGCTACACCTTC. Protein: CASSYSLQGPFYGYTF. This chain connects TRBV6-5 to TRBJ1-2, with D perhaps matching TRBD1 (6 bases). The ends were cut back, 3 bases at V and 4 bases at J, with 18 bases in the middle. Germline values: CDR1 MNHEY, CDR2 SVGAGI. The CDR3 loop spans 16 amino acids.

This rearrangement joins TRBV27 to TRBJ1-1; TRBD1 matches at 7 bases. CDR1 is MNHEY, CDR2 SMNVEV, per germline (reference sequence). V lost 6 bases to trimming and J lost 1 base; unmatched junction nucleotides: 8. The CDR3 has 15 amino acids. The DNA of the CDR3 is TGTGCCAGCAGCGCGCGGACAGGTAGGAACACTGAAGCTTTCTTT. Protein: CASSARTGRNTEAFF.

This clone was detected ten times or more. The rearrangement joins TRBV7-2 to TRBJ1-5; D gene uncertain. The CDR3 length is 14 residues. The germline CDR1 and CDR2 sequences are SGHTA and FQGNSA. Trimming removed 5 bases from V and 2 bases from J, with 10 bases in between. The chain's CDR3 is CASSPSGGNQPQHF. For the CDR3, the DNA is TGTGCCAGCAGCCCCTCAGGTGGCAATCAGCCCCAGCATTTT.

The chain recombines TRBV10-1 with TRBJ1-1, with 7 nucleotides matching TRBD1. The J segment lost 4 bases and the V segment lost 6 bases, leaving 11 bases of the junction unmatched. The CDR3 spans 15 residues. CDR1 and CDR2 (germline): WNHNN, SYGVQD (reference sequence). The CDR3 region has the DNA TGCGCCAGCAGCGATGGGACAGCGTGGAGCACTGAAGCTTTCTTT. As protein: CASSDGTAWSTEAFF.

J is TRBJ2-6 and V is TRBV2; TRBD2 matches at 8 bases. The J segment lost 2 bases and the V segment lost 5 bases, leaving 2 bases of the junction unmatched. This CDR3 is 15 amino acids long. Germline assignment: CDR1 SNHLY and CDR2 FYNNEI. This chain's CDR3 is CASSISGAGANVLTF. The CDR3 nucleotides are TGTGCCAGCAGTATTAGCGGGGCTGGGGCCAACGTCCTGACTTTC.

This chain links TRBV19 with TRBJ2-2, with 9 bases matching TRBD1. Trimming cost V 5 bases and J 15 bases; bases outside gene matches: 13. Germline V gives CDR1 LNHDA, CDR2 SQIVND (reference sequence). The CDR3 is 14 amino acids. The CDR3 here is CASSGDRQGVGVFF. In DNA form, the CDR3 reads TGTGCCAGTAGTGGTGATCGACAGGGGGTCGGGGTGTTTTTT.

This chain links TRBV28 with TRBJ1-2; D possibly corresponds to TRBD1 (5 bases). V was cut by 1 base and J by 0 bases, with 9 bases left in between. The CDR3 has 15 amino acids. Germline CDR1 reads MDHEN; CDR2 reads SYDVKM. The CDR3 protein is CASSLFRDPNYGYTF. The CDR3 DNA is TGTGCCAGCAGTTTATTCAGGGATCCTAACTATGGCTACACCTTC.

The chain uses TRBV27 and TRBJ2-3; TRBD2 matches 11 bases. Germline CDR1 MNHEY, CDR2 SMNVEV (reference sequence). V lost 5 bases to trimming and J lost 5 bases; unmatched junction nucleotides: 6. The CDR3 length is 15 residues. Here the CDR3 reads CASSPRLAGKDTQYF. For the CDR3, the DNA is TGTGCCAGCAGTCCCCGACTAGCGGGGAAAGATACGCAGTATTTT.